Listed here are 3 T cell receptor beta chains from one sample, sequenced in a study of memory CD4+ T cells and cytomegalovirus serostatus. Single viable CD3+CD4+CD8-CD45RO+ cells were sorted as the memory CD4+ T cells. Assay used: immunoSEQ multiplex PCR; TCRdb lists only in-frame clones, some missing. The sample lists 80,000 or so clones, roughly 78% occurring once. Sequencing input: memory CD4+ T cells from blood. The receptors come from an adult in good health and CMV-seropositive.

The genes are TRBV5-1 and TRBJ1-2; no clear D. Trimming shortened V by 2 bases and J by 6 bases, and 11 bases separated the two germline ends. This CDR3 has 13 residues. CDR1 and CDR2 (germline): SGHRS, YFSETQ. Written as DNA, the CDR3 is TGCGCCAGCAGCTTTGCCATTATCGATGGCTACACCTTC. It encodes CASSFAIIDGYTF.

With respect to this clone: The junction differs from germline at one of its ends, possibly a read error. The V gene is TRBV9, the J gene TRBJ2-5, with D perhaps given as TRBD1 or TRBD2 (6 bases each). The V gene's germline CDR1 is SGDLS and CDR2 YYNGEE. This CDR3 spans 14 amino acids. The CDR3 nucleotides are TGTGCCAGCACCGTAGGGGGGCAATGGGAGACCCAGTACTTC. Protein: CASTVGGQWETQYF.

V and J are TRBV7-2 and TRBJ2-6, with D possibly TRBD1 on 6 matching bases. Trimming shortened V by 8 bases and J by 2 bases, and 13 bases separated the two germline ends. CDR1 and CDR2 from the germline V gene are SGHTA and FQGNSA. This CDR3 is built from 15 residues. The chain's CDR3 is CASASGVAGANVLTF. The CDR3 region has the DNA TGTGCCAGCGCGTCAGGGGTTGCTGGGGCCAACGTCCTGACTTTC.